Following are 3 T cell receptor beta chains from one sample sequenced in a study of T-cell reconstitution after alpha-beta-depleted transplantation in children. This sample's TCRbeta library carried unique molecular identifier barcodes. TCRdb reprocessed the PCR reads via MiXCR and lists one record per CDR3 protein. The sample holds around 29,000 distinct CDR3 sequences, over 5% seen once. Sequences were derived from PBMCs, mostly from graft donor cells, sampled 180 days after TCRalphabeta/CD19-depleted stem cell transplant. The source of these receptors is a male patient between 5 and 17 years old who had a stem cell transplant for acute myeloid leukemia, so the T cells may come from the graft donor.

The rearrangement joins TRBV6-1 to TRBJ1-5, with D unresolved. V lost 2 bases and J 5 bases, leaving 13 bases between the germline ends. From germline, CDR1 is MNHNS and CDR2 SASEGT. This CDR3 is built from 15 residues. The CDR3, as DNA: TGTGCCAGCAGTGAAAGCACGGGTAACTATCAGCCCCAGCATTTT. This translates into CASSESTGNYQPQHF.

This clonotype is categorized as medium-sized. The CDR3 loop reads CSASAYEQYF. The CDR3 coding sequence is TGCAGTGCCTCCGCCTACGAGCAGTACTTC. The rearrangement links TRBV20-1 to TRBJ2-7; D remains unclear. The CDR3 extends over 10 amino acids. V was cut by 6 bases and J by 2 bases, with 5 bases left in between. Germline V gene sequence: CDR1 DFQATT, CDR2 SNEGSKA (reference sequence).

This clonotype is medium-sized. The chain is built from TRBV12-3 or TRBV12-4 and TRBJ1-6, with D possibly matching TRBD1 (5 bases). This CDR3 has 14 residues. Deletions cut 5 bases from V and 5 bases from J, with 10 bases between. In DNA, the CDR3 is TGTGCCAGCAGTCGGGGCGGCAATAATTCACCCCTCCACTTT. It codes for CASSRGGNNSPLHF.